These 12 T cell receptor beta chains share one sample of origin, sequenced in a study of Ad26.COV2.S vaccination and SARS-CoV-2 variants. Profiling relied on immunoSEQ multiplex PCR, and the TCRdb table lists in-frame clones only, not all of them. The sample lists 200,000 to 250,000 clones, around nine tenths occurring once. Treatment described: 19 received Ad26.COV2.S at low or high dose, single or two shots; roughly 5 received placebo; per-sample allocation not given. Sampling took place 63 days after the first vaccine or placebo injection. Specimen: peripheral blood, collected in a trial of Ad26.COV2.S vaccine versus placebo. The receptors were sampled from a person aged 18-60 years who received the Ad26.COV2.S COVID-19 vaccine or a placebo.

V is TRBV10-2 and J is TRBJ1-5; 9 bases map to TRBD1. The CDR3 sequence is 13 residues long. Unmatched junction bases numbered 4, after V lost 6 bases and J lost 7 bases. Germline CDR1 is WSHSY and CDR2 is SAAADI. This chain's CDR3 is CASSLGQGQPQHF. The CDR3 nucleotides read TGCGCCAGCAGCCTCGGACAGGGGCAGCCCCAGCATTTT.

This clone appeared once. This sequence joins TRBV30 and TRBJ2-3; possibly TRBD1 for D (5 bases). CDR3 length: 13 residues. With 8 bases removed from V and 2 bases from J, the gap between germline ends came to 14 bases. Germline CDR1 GTSNPN, CDR2 SVGIG (reference sequence). CDR3 sequence (DNA): TGTGCCGCGGACAACCGGTCCACAGATACGCAGTATTTT. This translates into CAADNRSTDTQYF.

About this clone: Germline is not matched at one junction end, which may reflect a read error. V is TRBV18 and J is TRBJ2-7, with D unresolved. CDR3 length equals 13 residues. Germline CDR1 and CDR2: KGHSH and LQKENI. Here the CDR3 DNA reads TGTGCCAGCTCACCAAGGGCCTCCCACGAGCAGTACTTC. Its translation: CASSPRASHEQYF.

V and J are TRBV27 and TRBJ1-4; weak D call: TRBD1 (5 bases). V was clipped by 3 bases and J by 8 bases, with 22 bases between them. The CDR3 consists of 17 residues. Germline loops: CDR1 MNHEY, CDR2 SMNVEV (reference sequence). CDR3 nucleotides: TGTGCCAGCAGTTTCCGAGGTGGAGGGCGGGGGAGAGAAAAACTGTTTTTT. Amino acid sequence: CASSFRGGGRGREKLFF.

The chain recombines TRBV5-1 with TRBJ2-1; 12 bases are a match to TRBD2. Trimming at V came to 1 base and at J to 8 bases, leaving 4 bases not matched to a gene. Per germline, CDR1 SGHRS and CDR2 YFSETQ. The CDR3 spans 15 residues. The CDR3 is CASSLTSGGYYEQFF. CDR3 DNA sequence: TGCGCCAGCAGCTTGACTAGCGGGGGGTACTATGAGCAGTTCTTC.

The chain couples TRBV5-6 to TRBJ1-1; TRBD1 might be the D (5 bases). Germline V gene data show CDR1 as SGHDT and CDR2 as YYEEEE. V was shortened by 6 bases and J by 10 bases, with 13 bases between the two germline ends. CDR3 size: 11 residues. The CDR3 DNA reads as TGTGCCAGCAACCACGGGACTCGAGCTTTCTTT. It yields the protein CASNHGTRAFF.

The chain uses TRBV10-3 and TRBJ1-1, with a weak D call TRBD1 (6 bases). V lost 6 bases and J lost 1, with 9 bases in between. Germline CDR1 reads ENHRY; CDR2 reads SYGVKD. This CDR3 has 13 residues. CDR3 bases: TGTGCCATCAGGGACAGACAGAACACTGAAGCTTTCTTT. It translates to CAIRDRQNTEAFF.

Only one count was recorded for this clone. This rearrangement joins TRBV7-8 to TRBJ2-7; tentatively, D is TRBD2 (6 bases). This CDR3 spans 14 amino acids. V was pared by 5 bases and J by 0 bases, with 11 bases between. Germline V CDR1 and CDR2: SGHVS, FQNEAQ. The chain's CDR3 is CASSPGLYSYEQYF. CDR3 coding DNA: TGTGCCAGCAGCCCGGGACTGTACTCCTACGAGCAGTACTTC. The entire variable domain, with the rest obtained from reference TRBV7-8 and TRBJ2-7, is as follows: GAGVSQSPRYKVAKRGQDVALRCDPISGHVSLFWYQQALGQGPEFLTYFQNEAQLDKSGLPSDRFFAERPEGSVSTLKIQRTQQEDSAVYLCASSPGLYSYEQYFGPGTRLTVT.

V and J are TRBV5-1 and TRBJ2-3; TRBD1 is a possible D gene (5 bases). The CDR3 runs 13 residues. Germline V lookup: CDR1 SGHRS, CDR2 YFSETQ. The V end was cut by 0 bases, the J end by 6 bases, with 8 bases between. CDR3 sequence: CASSLGPGDTQYF. CDR3 coding DNA: TGCGCCAGCAGCTTGGGGCCAGGGGATACGCAGTATTTT.

V usage is TRBV28 and J usage is TRBJ1-4; 7 bases match TRBD1. Germline V gives CDR1 MDHEN, CDR2 SYDVKM. The CDR3 spans 15 residues. The J segment lost 3 bases and the V segment lost 4 bases, leaving 5 bases of the junction unmatched. CDR3 nucleotides: TGTGCCAGCAGTTCCGGACAGGCCGCTAATGAAAAACTGTTTTTT. Amino acid sequence: CASSSGQAANEKLFF.

As for this clone: One base away lies a much larger clone, so this may be a sequencing read error. The chain uses TRBV28 and TRBJ2-7, with D uncertain. The CDR3 sequence is 11 residues long. Germline loops: CDR1 MDHEN, CDR2 SYDVKM. Trimming took off 2 bases at V and 4 bases at J, with 3 bases between the two ends. The CDR3 sequence is CASSLGYEQYF. CDR3 DNA: TGTGCCAGCAGTTTAGGTTACGAGCAGTACTTC.

This chain links TRBV11-3 with TRBJ2-1, with D possibly TRBD2 on 7 matching bases. Trimming left V 5 bases short and J 6 bases short, with 23 bases between. The CDR3 has 17 residues. Germline loops: CDR1 SGHNT, CDR2 YENEEA. CDR3 nucleotide sequence: TGTGCCAGCAGCCCCCGGGGGGCGCGGGAGAGGGGCAATGAGCAGTTCTTC. This codes for CASSPRGARERGNEQFF.